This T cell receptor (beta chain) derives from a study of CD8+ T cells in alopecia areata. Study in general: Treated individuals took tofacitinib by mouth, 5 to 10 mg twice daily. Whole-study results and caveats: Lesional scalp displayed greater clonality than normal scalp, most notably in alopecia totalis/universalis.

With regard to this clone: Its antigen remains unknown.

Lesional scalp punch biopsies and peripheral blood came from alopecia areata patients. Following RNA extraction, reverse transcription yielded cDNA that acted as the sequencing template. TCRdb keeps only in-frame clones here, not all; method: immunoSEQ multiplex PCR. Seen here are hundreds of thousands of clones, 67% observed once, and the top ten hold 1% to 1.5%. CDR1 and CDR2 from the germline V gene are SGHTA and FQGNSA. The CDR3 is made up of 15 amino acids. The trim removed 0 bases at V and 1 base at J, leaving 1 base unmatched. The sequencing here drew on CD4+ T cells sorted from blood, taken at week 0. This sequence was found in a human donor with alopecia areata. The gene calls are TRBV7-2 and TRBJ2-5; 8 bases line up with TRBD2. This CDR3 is CASSLASGAQETQYF. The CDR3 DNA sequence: TGTGCCAGCAGCTTAGCTAGCGGGGCCCAAGAGACCCAGTACTTC.